This TCR beta chain was identified during a study of cytomegalovirus exposure and HLA in healthy donors. Study conclusions and caveats: Both high specificity and high sensitivity reportedly marked the classifier's diagnosis of cytomegalovirus status. In vitro testing confirmed three CMV-associated chains as specific for CMV antigens.

This PCR relied on a set of 60 Vbeta primers and 13 Jbeta primers. Sequencing was performed with immunoSEQ multiplex PCR; in TCRdb, only in-frame clones are kept and a portion is missing. Of about 180,000 clones in the sample, around 79% were seen once. This clone was seen more than once but under ten times. Its antigen is currently unknown. The sequence derives from a woman aged 40-49 years in good health and CMV-seronegative. Sequencing input: PBMCs.

CDR3 region: CASKELTKREQFF. For the CDR3, the DNA is TGTGCCAGTAAGGAGCTGACTAAGCGCGAGCAGTTCTTC. This chain joins TRBV19 and TRBJ2-1, with D maybe TRBD2 (5 bases). With 7 bases removed from V and 10 bases from J, the gap between germline ends came to 17 bases. The CDR3 contains 13 residues. Germline loops: CDR1 LNHDA, CDR2 SQIVND (reference sequence). Drawing the rest from reference TRBV19 and TRBJ2-1, the complete variable domain is DGGITQSPKYLFRKEGQNVTLSCEQNLNHDAMYWYRQDPGQGLRLIYYSQIVNDFQKGDIAEGYSVSREKKESFPLTVTSAQKNPTAFYLCASKELTKREQFFGPGTRLTVL.